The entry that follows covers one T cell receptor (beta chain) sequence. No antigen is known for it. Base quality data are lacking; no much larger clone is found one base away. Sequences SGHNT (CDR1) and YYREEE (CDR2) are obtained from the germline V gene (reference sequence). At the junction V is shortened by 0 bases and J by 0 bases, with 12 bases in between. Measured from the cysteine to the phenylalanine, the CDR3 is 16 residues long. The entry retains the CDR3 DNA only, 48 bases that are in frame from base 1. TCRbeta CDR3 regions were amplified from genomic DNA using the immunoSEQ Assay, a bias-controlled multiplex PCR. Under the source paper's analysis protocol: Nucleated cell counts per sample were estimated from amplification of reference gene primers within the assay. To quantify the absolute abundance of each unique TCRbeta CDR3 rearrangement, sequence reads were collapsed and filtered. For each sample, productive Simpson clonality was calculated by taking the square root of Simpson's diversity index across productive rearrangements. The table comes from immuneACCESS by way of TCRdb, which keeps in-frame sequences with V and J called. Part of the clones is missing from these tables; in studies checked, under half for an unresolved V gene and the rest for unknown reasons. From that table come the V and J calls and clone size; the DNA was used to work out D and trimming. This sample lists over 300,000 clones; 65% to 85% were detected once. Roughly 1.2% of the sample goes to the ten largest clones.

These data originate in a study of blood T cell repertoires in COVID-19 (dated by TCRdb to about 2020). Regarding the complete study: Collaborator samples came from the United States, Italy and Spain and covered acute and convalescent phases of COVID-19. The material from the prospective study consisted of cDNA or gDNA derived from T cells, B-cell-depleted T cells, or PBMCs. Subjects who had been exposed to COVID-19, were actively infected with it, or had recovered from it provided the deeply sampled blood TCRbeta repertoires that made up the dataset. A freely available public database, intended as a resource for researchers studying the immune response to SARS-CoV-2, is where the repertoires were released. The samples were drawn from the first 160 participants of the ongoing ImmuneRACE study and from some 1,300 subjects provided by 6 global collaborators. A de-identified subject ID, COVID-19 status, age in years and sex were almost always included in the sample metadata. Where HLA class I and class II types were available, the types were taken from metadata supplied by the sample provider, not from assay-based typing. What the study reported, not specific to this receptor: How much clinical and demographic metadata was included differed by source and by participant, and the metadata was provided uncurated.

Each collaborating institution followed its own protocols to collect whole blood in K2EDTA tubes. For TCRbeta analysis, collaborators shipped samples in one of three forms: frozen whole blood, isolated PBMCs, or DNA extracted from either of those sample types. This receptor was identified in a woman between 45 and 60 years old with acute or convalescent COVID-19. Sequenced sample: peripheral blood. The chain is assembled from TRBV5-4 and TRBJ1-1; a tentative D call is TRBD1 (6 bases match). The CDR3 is CASSLGSGAMNTEAFF. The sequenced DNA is TGTGCCAGCAGCTTGGGGTCAGGGGCTATGAACACTGAAGCTTTCTTT.